This T cell receptor beta chain was retrieved from a study of graft-versus-host responses after intestinal transplantation. Study-level findings and limits: GvH clones turned up in recipient marrow; some had shown up first in ileum or blood.

Concerning this clone: The target antigen is unknown.

The germline V gene has CDR1 SGHAT and CDR2 FQDESV (reference sequence). The V segment lost 4 bases and the J segment 9 bases; nucleotides outside the gene matches: 19. This CDR3 comprises 18 residues. The protocol was immunoSEQ multiplex PCR, while the TCRdb copy is restricted to in-frame clones and leaves out a portion. The data show around 120,000 clones, just under 95% seen once. The genes are TRBV11-1 and TRBJ2-1; TRBD2 matches 9 bases. The material sequenced was unstimulated CD4+ T cells sorted from spleen or lymph node cells, taken before intestinal transplant. This sequence was found in a human donor who received an intestinal transplant. The DNA of the CDR3 is TGTGCCAGCAGCTCCCTCACAGAGACTAGCGGTCCTTTTAGTGAGCAGTTCTTC. This encodes CASSSLTETSGPFSEQFF. Full variable domain (outside the CDR3, taken from reference TRBV11-1 and TRBJ2-1): EAEVAQSPRYKITEKSQAVAFWCDPISGHATLYWYRQILGQGPELLVQFQDESVVDDSQLPKDRFSAERLKGVDSTLKIQPAELGDSAMYLCASSSLTETSGPFSEQFFGPGTRLTVL.